This T cell receptor (beta chain) comes out of a study of chemoradiotherapy in HPV16-positive cancers. A remark on this clone: The antigen is unknown.

TCRdb keeps only in-frame clones here, not all; method: immunoSEQ multiplex PCR. The table records approximately 35,000 clones, 92% of them present only once. The V gene's germline CDR1 is GTSNPN and CDR2 SVGIG (reference sequence). The CDR3 runs 14 residues. With V trimmed by 0 bases and J by 7 bases, 6 bases remained unmatched. Repertoires were sampled repeatedly during chemoradiotherapy. Study outcomes and limitations: Candidate HPV-specific clones and E7-related TCR motifs grew in tumor during treatment. HPV-responsive T-cell expansion during chemoradiotherapy was linked to improved recurrence-free survival in HPV16-positive patients.

This chain links TRBV30 with TRBJ2-3, with 8 bases fitting TRBD2. The sample consisted of blood, taken from a patient who underwent chemoradiotherapy. This clonotype was sampled from a human donor with HPV-associated anogenital cancer. The CDR3 coding sequence is TGTGCCTGGAGTGTGGGTAGCGGGGTAAATACGCAGTATTTT. This translates into CAWSVGSGVNTQYF.